A single sample is the source of the 22 T cell receptor beta chains below, sequenced in a study of T cell responses to AZD1222 COVID-19 vaccine. Assay: immunoSEQ multiplex PCR; the TCRdb copy retains only in-frame clones and omits some. This sample has tens of thousands of clones, with approximately 90% found just once. Specimen: peripheral blood, collected on day 0 of AZD1222 vaccination. The receptor set was obtained from an adult in good health.

The rearrangement joins TRBV10-3 to TRBJ1-6; maybe TRBD1 (5 bases). V was trimmed by 5 bases and J by 8 bases, leaving 10 bases between them. The CDR3 contains 13 residues. Germline CDR1 reads ENHRY; CDR2 reads SYGVKD. The CDR3 coding sequence is TGTGCCATCAGTAAACAGGTTGATTCACCCCTCCACTTT. Amino acids: CAISKQVDSPLHF.

The chain has TRBV7-2 and TRBJ2-2; maybe TRBD1 (6 bases). The CDR3 sequence is 17 residues long. Trimming stripped 3 bases from V and 0 bases from J, with 14 bases between. Germline values: CDR1 SGHTA, CDR2 FQGNSA. CDR3 amino acids: CASSLEDRYSNTGELFF. CDR3 DNA sequence: TGTGCCAGCAGCTTGGAGGACAGATACTCGAACACCGGGGAGCTGTTTTTT.

The chain joins TRBV5-1 to TRBJ2-3; no reliable D call. Per the germline V gene, CDR1 is SGHRS and CDR2 is YFSETQ. The CDR3 sequence is 14 residues long. Trimming left V 1 base short and J 2 bases short, with 8 bases between. CDR3 coding DNA: TGCGCCAGCAGCTTGTACGGAAACACAGATACGCAGTATTTT. Its protein is CASSLYGNTDTQYF.

The chain employs TRBV27 and TRBJ2-1, with 12 bases fitting TRBD1. Germline loops: CDR1 MNHEY, CDR2 SMNVEV (reference sequence). There are 16 residues in the CDR3. The V segment lost 1 base and the J segment 9 bases; nucleotides outside the gene matches: 7. The CDR3 here is CASSLFRDRGLGEQFF. The DNA for the CDR3 is TGTGCCAGCAGTTTATTCCGGGACAGGGGGCTCGGTGAGCAGTTCTTC.

V is TRBV12-3 or TRBV12-4 and J is TRBJ2-3, with D maybe TRBD2 (6 bases). This CDR3 has 12 residues. The V gene lost 6 bases and the J gene lost 6 bases, with 10 bases spanning the gap. CDR3 nucleotides: TGTGCCAGCAGCGTCGCGGGGGATACGCAGTATTTT. The encoded protein is CASSVAGDTQYF.

This chain uses TRBV7-2 with TRBJ1-2; maybe TRBD1 (6 bases). The CDR3 loop spans 15 amino acids. Trimming removed 3 bases from V and 4 bases from J, with 15 bases in between. Germline V gives CDR1 SGHTA, CDR2 FQGNSA. The CDR3 spells CASSFGGGPRYGYTF. The CDR3 DNA reads as TGTGCCAGCAGCTTTGGGGGGGGGCCCCGCTATGGCTACACCTTC.

CDR3 region: CASSPRTGDGYTF. In DNA, the CDR3 is TGTGCCAGCAGCCCTCGGACAGGGGATGGCTACACCTTC. V and J are TRBV14 and TRBJ1-2; 9 bases map to TRBD1. There are 13 residues in the CDR3. Per germline, CDR1 SGHDN and CDR2 FVKESK. V was clipped by 4 bases and J by 6 bases; unmatched bases: 3.

The chain joins TRBV18 to TRBJ2-2; D remains ambiguous. The CDR3 runs 12 residues. V lost 4 bases and J lost 4, with 4 bases in between. CDR1 is KGHSH, CDR2 LQKENI, per germline. CDR3 protein: CASSLGTGELFF. In DNA form, the CDR3 reads TGTGCCAGCTCACTGGGCACCGGGGAGCTGTTTTTT.

The V gene is TRBV5-3, the J gene TRBJ2-6; D possibly corresponds to TRBD1 (5 bases). TRBV5-3 is classed as an ORF, of uncertain function. There are 19 residues in the CDR3. V was cut by 3 bases and J by 1 base, with 20 bases left in between. The CDR3 spells CARSSRQPPSLSGANVLTF. The CDR3 DNA reads as TGTGCCAGAAGCTCAAGACAGCCCCCATCCCTATCTGGGGCCAACGTCCTGACTTTC.

CDR3 coding DNA: TGCGCCAGTGCCCGGGACGGGAGCAATCAGCCCCAGCATTTT. This gives the protein CASARDGSNQPQHF. The J gene is TRBJ1-5, the V gene TRBV5-1; possible D gene TRBD1, 5 bases. The CDR3 spans 14 residues. Between the trimmed V and J ends, which lost 8 bases and 1 base, there was a span of 13 bases. Germline CDR1 is SGHRS and CDR2 is YFSETQ.

V is TRBV19 and J is TRBJ2-3, with 10 bases aligning to TRBD1. CDR3 length: 14 amino acids. The V gene's germline CDR1 is LNHDA and CDR2 SQIVND (reference sequence). V trimming: 10 bases; J trimming: 3 bases; junction bases outside the gene matches: 7. CDR3 DNA sequence: TGTGCCACCTCCCCGGGACAGGGGACAGATACGCAGTATTTT. It specifies CATSPGQGTDTQYF.

This clone was counted a single time. The rearrangement links TRBV7-9 to TRBJ2-7; D gene ambiguous. Germline V CDR1 and CDR2: SEHNR, FQNEAQ (reference sequence). The CDR3 covers 13 residues. Trimming removed 5 bases at V and 4 bases at J, with 12 bases between. The CDR3 sequence is CASSLVSRYEQYF. As DNA, the CDR3 is TGTGCCAGCAGCCTAGTATCAAGGTACGAGCAGTACTTC.

As for this clone: Mismatch with germline at one junction end may stem from a read error. The chain links TRBV11-2 to TRBJ1-6; tentative D call: TRBD1 (5 bases). CDR1 and CDR2 from the germline V gene are SGHAT and FQNNGV. The CDR3 totals 12 residues. The CDR3: CASSSQGNRLDF. CDR3 nucleotide sequence: TGTGCCAGCAGCTCCCAGGGAAATCGGCTGGACTTT.

This rearrangement joins TRBV5-4 to TRBJ2-7; TRBD1 matches at 7 bases. Germline V gene data show CDR1 as SGHNT and CDR2 as YYREEE (reference sequence). This CDR3 is 15 amino acids long. J gave up 4 bases and V 3 bases, and 10 bases lay outside the gene matches. The CDR3 spells CASSSQGSSLYEQYF. In DNA form, the CDR3 reads TGTGCCAGCAGCTCACAGGGGTCCTCTTTATACGAGCAGTACTTC.

V and J are TRBV19 and TRBJ2-7; a possible D gene is TRBD2 (5 bases). The CDR3 sequence is 14 residues long. Trimming took 5 bases from V and 3 from J, leaving 14 bases between them. The germline CDR1 and CDR2 sequences are LNHDA and SQIVND (reference sequence). The CDR3 DNA reads as TGTGCCAGTAGTCCTAGAGGGAATGACTACGAGCAGTACTTC. Protein sequence: CASSPRGNDYEQYF. Variable domain in full (rest from reference TRBV19 and TRBJ2-7): DGGITQSPKYLFRKEGQNVTLSCEQNLNHDAMYWYRQDPGQGLRLIYYSQIVNDFQKGDIAEGYSVSREKKESFPLTVTSAQKNPTAFYLCASSPRGNDYEQYFGPGTRLTVT.

The V and J genes are TRBV7-9 and TRBJ2-1; D remains unclear. The V end lost 8 bases, the J end lost 6 bases, and 17 bases lay between the germline ends. The germline V gene encodes CDR1 SEHNR and CDR2 FQNEAQ (reference sequence). The CDR3 is made up of 14 amino acids. In nucleotides, the CDR3 is TGTGCCAGCTCTGGGCCTGATTGGGGCAATGAGCAGTTCTTC. Translated: CASSGPDWGNEQFF.

V is TRBV30 and J is TRBJ1-2; the match to TRBD1 covers 7 bases. From germline, CDR1 is GTSNPN and CDR2 SVGIG (reference sequence). The CDR3 runs 15 residues. J gave up 2 bases and V 1 base, and 7 bases lay outside the gene matches. CDR3 coding DNA: TGTGCCTGGAGTGCTGAGACAGGGAAGAACTATGGCTACACCTTC. Translating gives CAWSAETGKNYGYTF.

In its sample, this clone was seen once. The V and J genes are TRBV6-2 or TRBV6-3 and TRBJ2-7; D might be TRBD1 (5 bases). The CDR3 totals 13 residues. The germline V gene encodes CDR1 MNHEY and CDR2 SVGEGT. Trimming removed 1 base from V and 4 bases from J, with 8 bases in between. As DNA, the CDR3 is TGTGCCAGCAGTTACTTTGACAGATACGAGCAGTACTTC. It codes for CASSYFDRYEQYF.

The chain employs TRBV20-1 and TRBJ1-2; D unclear. V lost 3 bases and J lost 4, with 9 bases in between. The CDR3 covers 12 residues. Germline V gives CDR1 DFQATT, CDR2 SNEGSKA (reference sequence). The CDR3 region is CSASGRIYGYTF. The CDR3 DNA sequence: TGCAGTGCTAGTGGCAGGATCTATGGCTACACCTTC.

The rearrangement joins TRBV24-1 to TRBJ1-4, with 11 nucleotides matching TRBD1. This CDR3 spans 16 amino acids. Unmatched junction bases numbered 6, after V lost 5 bases and J lost 5 bases. The germline gives CDR1 KGHDR, CDR2 SFDVKD. CDR3: CATSAGGQGGNEKLFF. The CDR3 DNA reads as TGTGCCACCAGTGCCGGGGGACAGGGGGGCAATGAAAAACTGTTTTTT.

This chain links TRBV19 with TRBJ2-5; D perhaps matches TRBD2 (5 bases). The germline V gene has CDR1 LNHDA and CDR2 SQIVND (reference sequence). Trimming left V 6 bases short and J 5 bases short, with 10 bases between. The CDR3 spans 12 residues. The CDR3 loop reads CASSPPGETQYF. As DNA, the CDR3 is TGTGCCAGTAGCCCTCCGGGGGAGACCCAGTACTTC.

The chain recombines TRBV6-2 or TRBV6-3 with TRBJ1-1; D is ambiguous. There are 17 residues in the CDR3. V was shortened by 2 bases and J by 1 base, with 17 bases between the two germline ends. Germline CDR1 MNHEY, CDR2 SVGEGT. The CDR3 here is CASSYPIGGLTNTEAFF. The CDR3 coding sequence is TGTGCCAGCAGTTACCCCATTGGAGGTCTGACGAACACTGAAGCTTTCTTT.